The 21 T cell receptor beta chains reported below all come from one sample, sequenced in a study of blood T cell repertoires in COVID-19 (TCRdb year 2020). The library relied on the immunoSEQ multiplex PCR assay. Imported from immuneACCESS, the table was reduced by TCRdb to in-frame sequences with V and J called. These copies leave out some clones; in studies compared against another copy, an unresolved V gene accounts for under half, and the cause of the remainder is not known. This sample has more than 110,000 clones in its table, and around 86% of those were observed once. The ten largest account for under 6.5% of the sample. The sequencing input was peripheral blood. The receptors were sampled from a human donor in a cohort sampled during active COVID-19.

The chain carries TRBV5-1 and TRBJ1-2; D is unresolved. The CDR3 spans 13 residues. V lost 6 bases to trimming and J lost 5 bases, with 14 bases between them. Looked up from germline, CDR1 is SGHRS and CDR2 is YFSETQ. The CDR3 region is CASKGNGLYGYTF. The CDR3 coding sequence is TGCGCCAGCAAGGGCAACGGACTATATGGCTACACCTTC.

The chain employs TRBV4-1 and TRBJ1-6, with 8 nucleotides matching TRBD1. Germline CDR1 and CDR2: MGHRA and YSYEKL. The ends lost 7 bases at V and 9 bases at J; junction bases unmatched: 11. This CDR3 is built from 15 residues. CDR3 region: CASNLGQGTSSPLHF. CDR3 in DNA: TGCGCCAGCAACTTAGGACAGGGAACGAGTTCACCCCTCCACTTT.

CDR3 region: CASSDSGGAPLETQYF. The CDR3 coding sequence is TGTGCCAGCAGCGACAGCGGGGGGGCCCCATTGGAGACCCAGTACTTC. This sequence joins TRBV9 and TRBJ2-5, with TRBD2 matching over 10 bases. CDR3 length: 16 amino acids. V dropped 3 bases and J dropped 5; count of bases not matched to a gene: 10. Germline lookup yields CDR1 SGDLS and CDR2 YYNGEE. The full variable domain, completed using reference TRBV9 and TRBJ2-5, is DSGVTQTPKHLITATGQRVTLRCSPRSGDLSVYWYQQSLDQGLQFLIQYYNGEERAKGNILERFSAQQFPDLHSELNLSSLELGDSALYFCASSDSGGAPLETQYFGPGTRLLVL.

The chain combines TRBV7-8 with TRBJ1-3; D is perhaps TRBD1 (6 bases). The V end was cut by 7 bases, the J end by 4 bases, with 23 bases between. There are 17 residues in the CDR3. Germline V CDR1 and CDR2: SGHVS, FQNEAQ. The CDR3 coding sequence is TGTGCCAGCACTAAAGAGGTCAACAGGGCAGCAGGAAACACCATATATTTT. It is translated as CASTKEVNRAAGNTIYF.

The chain is built from TRBV6-6 and TRBJ2-7; 9 bases match TRBD2. The V gene's germline CDR1 is MNHNY and CDR2 SVGAGI (reference sequence). The CDR3 has 16 residues. The V segment lost 0 bases and the J segment 9 bases; nucleotides outside the gene matches: 12. CDR3 nucleotide sequence: TGTGCCAGCAGTTACTCGGAATTCAAGCGGGAGGTGGGGCAGTACTTC. Translating gives CASSYSEFKREVGQYF.

The rearrangement joins TRBV30 to TRBJ2-7; no firm D call. The germline V gene encodes CDR1 GTSNPN and CDR2 SVGIG (reference sequence). Trimming removed 2 bases from V and 3 bases from J, with 14 bases in between. The CDR3 spans 14 residues. CDR3: CAWSLGSLHYEQYF. For the CDR3, the DNA is TGTGCCTGGAGTCTTGGGTCACTACACTACGAGCAGTACTTC.

The genes are TRBV6-5 and TRBJ2-7; 7 nucleotides line up with TRBD2. The ends lost 2 bases at V and 2 bases at J; junction bases unmatched: 3. This CDR3 region has 14 residues. Germline loops: CDR1 MNHEY, CDR2 SVGAGI. The CDR3 DNA is TGTGCCAGCAGTTACGGCGGGAGTCCCTACGAGCAGTACTTC. Protein product: CASSYGGSPYEQYF.

The chain carries TRBV9 and TRBJ1-2; D is undetermined. The CDR3 length is 12 residues. The V end was cut by 3 bases, the J end by 2 bases, with 5 bases between. CDR1 and CDR2 from the germline V gene are SGDLS and YYNGEE. CDR3 sequence (DNA): TGTGCCAGCAGCGGGGAGAACTATGGCTACACCTTC. Amino acids: CASSGENYGYTF.

This clone appeared a few times. The chain joins TRBV18 to TRBJ2-1, with TRBD1 matching 7 bases. The germline gives CDR1 KGHSH, CDR2 LQKENI. This CDR3 has 14 amino acids. Trimming removed 5 bases from V and 9 bases from J; junction bases left unmatched: 10. The CDR3, as DNA: TGTGCCAGCTCATCTGGGACAGTCCCCCCTGAGCAGTTCTTC. Translating gives CASSSGTVPPEQFF. The full variable domain, completed using reference TRBV18 and TRBJ2-1, is NAGVMQNPRHLVRRRGQEARLRCSPMKGHSHVYWYRQLPEEGLKFMVYLQKENIIDESGMPKERFSAEFPKEGPSILRIQQVVRGDSAAYFCASSSGTVPPEQFFGPGTRLTVL.

This sequence joins TRBV5-1 and TRBJ2-7; 10 bases align to TRBD1. This CDR3 region has 15 residues. Germline V lookup: CDR1 SGHRS, CDR2 YFSETQ. Losses at the gene ends were 3 bases for V and 4 bases for J; bases not matched to a gene: 7. The CDR3 coding sequence is TGCGCCAGCAGCTCGTCCCCGGGACAGGGGTACGAGCAGTACTTC. Its protein is CASSSSPGQGYEQYF.

The chain is built from TRBV4-1 and TRBJ2-3, with 7 bases matching TRBD2. The V gene end was trimmed by 1 base and the J gene end by 6 bases; junction bases not matched to a gene: 7. Per the germline V gene, CDR1 is MGHRA and CDR2 is YSYEKL. The CDR3 totals 15 residues. This chain's CDR3 is CASSQGRGDVDTQYF. DNA for the CDR3: TGCGCCAGCAGCCAAGGTCGGGGGGACGTTGATACGCAGTATTTT.

V usage is TRBV14 and J usage is TRBJ2-7; 13 positions match TRBD2. Germline CDR1 SGHDN, CDR2 FVKESK. V gave up 3 bases and J gave up 3 bases; unmatched junction bases: 2. The CDR3 covers 15 residues. The CDR3, as DNA: TGTGCCAGCAGCCAGGGGACTAGCGGGAACTACGAGCAGTACTTC. Encoded protein: CASSQGTSGNYEQYF. The full variable domain, in which reference TRBV14 and TRBJ2-7 provide the parts outside the CDR3, is EAGVTQFPSHSVIEKGQTVTLRCDPISGHDNLYWYRRVMGKEIKFLLHFVKESKQDESGMPNNRFLAERTGGTYSTLKVQPAELEDSGVYFCASSQGTSGNYEQYFGPGTRLTVT.

The chain recombines TRBV28 with TRBJ1-5; 11 bases line up with TRBD1. Germline CDR1 reads MDHEN; CDR2 reads SYDVKM. There are 16 residues in the CDR3. V lost 5 bases, J lost 6 bases, and 9 bases stayed unmatched. The CDR3 spells CASSTLGQGAGQPQHF. In DNA form, the CDR3 reads TGTGCCAGCAGTACTCTTGGACAGGGGGCTGGTCAGCCCCAGCATTTT. Full variable domain (rest looked up from reference TRBV28 and TRBJ1-5): DVKVTQSSRYLVKRTGEKVFLECVQDMDHENMFWYRQDPGLGLRLIYFSYDVKMKEKGDIPEGYSVSREKKERFSLILESASTNQTSMYLCASSTLGQGAGQPQHFGDGTRLSIL.

This chain uses TRBV7-2 with TRBJ2-2; TRBD1 is a possible D gene (5 bases). The CDR3 runs to 14 residues. The V end lost 4 bases, the J end lost 5 bases, and 11 bases lay between the germline ends. CDR1 SGHTA and CDR2 FQGNSA come from the germline V gene. CDR3 residues: CASSSQGYTGELFF. CDR3 nucleotides: TGTGCCAGCAGCTCGCAGGGTTATACCGGGGAGCTGTTTTTT.

The table lists this clone with a few counts. The chain couples TRBV7-2 to TRBJ2-7; 9 bases map to TRBD2. This CDR3 region has 15 residues. CDR1 and CDR2 from the germline V gene are SGHTA and FQGNSA. After removal of 1 base from V and 2 bases from J, the junction contained 3 bases not matched to a gene. The CDR3, as DNA: TGTGCCAGCAGCTTAGGGCTAGCGGGGACCTACGAGCAGTACTTC. Protein product: CASSLGLAGTYEQYF. The full variable domain, its missing parts supplied by reference TRBV7-2 and TRBJ2-7, is GAGVSQSPSNKVTEKGKDVELRCDPISGHTALYWYRQSLGQGLEFLIYFQGNSAPDKSGLPSDRFSAERTGGSVSTLTIQRTQQEDSAVYLCASSLGLAGTYEQYFGPGTRLTVT.

The J gene is TRBJ1-1, the V gene TRBV5-8, with 11 positions matching TRBD1. Germline V gene lookup returns CDR1 SGHTS and CDR2 YDEGEE. J gave up 4 bases and V 6 bases, and 11 bases lay outside the gene matches. The CDR3 covers 16 residues. This CDR3 is CASKGTGGLKGTEAFF. For the CDR3, the DNA is TGTGCCAGCAAAGGGACAGGGGGGCTCAAGGGCACTGAAGCTTTCTTT.

This clone was observed a handful of times. The chain joins TRBV19 to TRBJ1-1, with TRBD1 identical over 7 bases. Germline trimming cut 6 bases from V and 3 bases from J; bases unmatched to any gene: 10. The CDR3 has 15 amino acids. Germline V gene data show CDR1 as LNHDA and CDR2 as SQIVND (reference sequence). CDR3 nucleotide sequence: TGTGCCAGTAGCGAGACCAGGGGGTTTTACACTGAAGCTTTCTTT. Translation: CASSETRGFYTEAFF. Together with reference TRBV19 and TRBJ1-1, the CDR3 gives the full variable domain: DGGITQSPKYLFRKEGQNVTLSCEQNLNHDAMYWYRQDPGQGLRLIYYSQIVNDFQKGDIAEGYSVSREKKESFPLTVTSAQKNPTAFYLCASSETRGFYTEAFFGQGTRLTVV.

Here the CDR3 DNA reads TGTGCCAGCAGCCCGGGGACAGCCGGGGGGAACACTGAAGCTTTCTTT. As protein: CASSPGTAGGNTEAFF. The chain combines TRBV5-6 with TRBJ1-1; 7 positions agree with TRBD1. V shed 4 bases and J 1 base; nucleotides not matched to a gene: 10. CDR3 length: 16 residues. Germline V gives CDR1 SGHDT, CDR2 YYEEEE.

In its sample, this clone was seen a few times. This chain links TRBV4-2 with TRBJ2-7; D not certain. Germline assignment: CDR1 LGHNA and CDR2 YNFKEQ. V dropped 4 bases and J dropped 6 bases, with 13 bases sitting between them. There are 13 residues in the CDR3. The CDR3 region is CASSPRVLSEQYF. For the CDR3, the DNA is TGTGCCAGCAGCCCCCGGGTCCTTAGCGAGCAGTACTTC.

This chain's CDR3 is CAAGGEGAQDTEAFF. The CDR3 DNA follows: TGTGCCGCCGGGGGGGAGGGGGCCCAAGACACTGAAGCTTTCTTT. The chain uses TRBV6-4 and TRBJ1-1; 7 bases are shared with TRBD1. J was trimmed by 3 bases and V by 11 bases; bases with no gene match: 15. CDR1 and CDR2 (germline): MRHNA, SNTAGT. CDR3 length: 15 amino acids.

This chain links TRBV19 with TRBJ2-1; the match to TRBD1 covers 8 bases. CDR3 length: 13 residues. Germline trimming cut 3 bases from V and 13 bases from J; bases unmatched to any gene: 8. Germline values: CDR1 LNHDA, CDR2 SQIVND (reference sequence). The CDR3 here is CASSMSGSGGQFF. The CDR3 region has the DNA TGTGCCAGTAGTATGTCAGGATCAGGGGGCCAGTTCTTC.